The following is a TCR beta chain sequence with its context. Its specificity is unknown. With 60 Vbeta and 13 Jbeta primers, the PCR was carried out. Only in-frame clones appear in the TCRdb table, and some are missing; sequencing was by immunoSEQ multiplex PCR. The sample has about 160,000 clones, 70% to 80% seen once. The data originate from a study of cytomegalovirus exposure and HLA in healthy donors. The CDR3 is made up of 15 amino acids. Germline lookup yields CDR1 WSHSY and CDR2 SAAADI. Trimming shortened V by 2 bases and J by 6 bases, and 14 bases separated the two germline ends. Study-wide results and limits: In a later analysis, several top co-occurrence clusters appeared linked to parvovirus B19, influenza, CMV and Epstein-Barr virus. A later analysis reportedly identified an Asian-associated ancestry cluster as carrying fewer N-insertions than the approximately 730-donor mean.

J is TRBJ2-1 and V is TRBV10-2; tentatively, D is TRBD2 (5 bases). This TCR came from a man aged 25-40 years in good health and CMV-seronegative. The material sequenced was PBMCs. The CDR3 here is CASSEREVVGNEQFF. CDR3 coding DNA: TGCGCCAGCAGTGAGCGGGAAGTCGTCGGCAATGAGCAGTTCTTC.